The present entry profiles one T cell receptor beta chain with its context. The sample originates from a study of siplizumab effects on memory and regulatory T cells. Method: immunoSEQ multiplex PCR; TCRdb's copy keeps in-frame clones and lacks some. The sample has 100,000 or so clones, around 90% seen once. The V gene's germline CDR1 is SGDLS and CDR2 YYNGEE. V was trimmed by 0 bases and J by 4 bases, leaving 11 bases between them. The length of the CDR3 is 14 residues. This receptor was obtained from a human donor in good health. V gene TRBV9 combines with J gene TRBJ2-7; D is tentatively TRBD1 or TRBD2 (6 bases each). Sequenced material: non-Treg CD4+ T cells sorted from blood. CDR3 region: CASSVGRGTYEQYF. CDR3 sequence (DNA): TGTGCCAGCAGCGTAGGGAGGGGGACTTACGAGCAGTACTTC.